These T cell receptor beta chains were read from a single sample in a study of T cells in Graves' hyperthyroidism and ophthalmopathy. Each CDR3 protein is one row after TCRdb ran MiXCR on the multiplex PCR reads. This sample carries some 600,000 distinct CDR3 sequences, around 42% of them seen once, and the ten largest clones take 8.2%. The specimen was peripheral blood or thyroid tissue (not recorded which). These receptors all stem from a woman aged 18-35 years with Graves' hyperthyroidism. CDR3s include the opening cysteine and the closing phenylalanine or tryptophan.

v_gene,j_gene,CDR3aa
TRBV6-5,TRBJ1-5,CASSMTSQPQHF
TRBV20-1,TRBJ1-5,CSAGGQGSYQPQHF
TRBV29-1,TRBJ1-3,CSVEDTGNTIYF
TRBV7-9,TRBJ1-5,CASSLTGTSWGNQPQHF
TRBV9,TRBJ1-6,CASSVEETGGSPLHF
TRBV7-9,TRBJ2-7,CASSSVRGRTYEQYF
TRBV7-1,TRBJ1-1,CASSQMVLNTEAFF
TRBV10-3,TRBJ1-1,CAISEGTGLNTEAFF
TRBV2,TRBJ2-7,CARGTGVSYEQYF
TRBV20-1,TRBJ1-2,CSARLDRTTNYGYTF
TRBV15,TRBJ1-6,CATSSDEGWSPLHF
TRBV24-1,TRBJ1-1,CATSDGGTEAFF
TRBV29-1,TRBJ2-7,CSVGGRGSGLYEQYF
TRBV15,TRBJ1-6,CATTPGQGSHSPLHF
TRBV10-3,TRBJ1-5,CAISESGDWHGNQPQHF
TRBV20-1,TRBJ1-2,CSASSGYGLNYGYTF
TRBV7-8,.,CASSLTPGTGGRPGEQFF
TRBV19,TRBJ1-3,CASSIDWSTGNTIYF
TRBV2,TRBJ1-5,CASSLGGFQPQHF
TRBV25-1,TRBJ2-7,CASTRSSSGGYEQYF
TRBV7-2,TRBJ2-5,CASSVSLPGETQYF
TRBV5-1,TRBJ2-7,CASSLERSTFEQYF
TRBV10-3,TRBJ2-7,CAISESIALHEQYF
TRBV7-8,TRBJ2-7,CASSPPGTYEQYF
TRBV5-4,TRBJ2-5,CASSLAISGETQYF
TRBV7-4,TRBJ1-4,CASSYSLAGTNEKLFF
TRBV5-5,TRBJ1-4,CASSLRQDSNEKLFF
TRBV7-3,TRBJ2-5,CASSSGQTQYF
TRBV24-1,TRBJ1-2,CATSINNYGYTF
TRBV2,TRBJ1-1,CASSYTGTNTEAFF
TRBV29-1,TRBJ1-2,CSVEVGTDNYGYTF
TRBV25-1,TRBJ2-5,CASETSVGTEETQYF
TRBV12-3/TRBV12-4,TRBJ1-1,CASSLAQGRNTEAFF
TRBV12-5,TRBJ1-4,CASGPQGGGNEKLFF
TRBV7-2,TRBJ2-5,CASSLTSGKETQYF
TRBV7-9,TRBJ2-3,CASTGPPDTQYF
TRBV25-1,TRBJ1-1,CAGRRGETEAFF
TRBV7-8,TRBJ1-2,CASSSPYGYTF
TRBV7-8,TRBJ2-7,CASSLADSPLEQYF
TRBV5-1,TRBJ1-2,CASSLYRGGYTF
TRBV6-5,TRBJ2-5,CAISYSAAGVWETQYF
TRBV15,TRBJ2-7,CATSRAPLAGVREQYF
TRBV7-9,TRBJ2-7,CASSARDRHIGEQYF
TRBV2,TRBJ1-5,CASSATRRGYSNQPQHF
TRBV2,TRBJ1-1,CASDQGPAEAFF
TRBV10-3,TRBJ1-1,CAISARQENTEAFF
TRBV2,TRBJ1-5,CASSFTGGEVAEHF
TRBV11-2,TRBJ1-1,CASSSNRGPKGTEAFF
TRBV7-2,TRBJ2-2,CASTLGGLAGPTGELFF
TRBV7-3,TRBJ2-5,CASSLTGQEAETQYF
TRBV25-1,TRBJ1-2,CAWSGGLSNYGYTF
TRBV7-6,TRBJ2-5,CASSGPGTSGKQETQYF